The next 7 T cell receptor beta chains were all read from a single sample in a study of cytomegalovirus exposure and HLA in healthy donors. Primers: 60 Vbeta forward and 13 Jbeta reverse. The protocol was immunoSEQ multiplex PCR, while the TCRdb copy is restricted to in-frame clones and leaves out a portion. The sample lists some 150,000 clones; 87% were seen once. What was sequenced was PBMCs. These TCRs come from a young woman in good health and CMV-seronegative.

The chain combines TRBV6-5 with TRBJ2-2; TRBD1 is a possible D gene (6 bases). The V gene's germline CDR1 is MNHEY and CDR2 SVGAGI. V lost 3 bases, J lost 1 base, and 9 bases lay in between. This CDR3 region has 15 residues. CDR3 region: CASSYWDKNTGELFF. CDR3 DNA sequence: TGTGCCAGCAGTTATTGGGACAAGAACACCGGGGAGCTGTTTTTT.

To note about this clone: A read error may produce the germline difference seen at one junction end. Distinct nucleotide sequences in the sample also encode this CDR3. This chain links TRBV25-1 with TRBJ1-2; TRBD1 matches at 7 bases. The CDR3 has 15 amino acids. Germline loops: CDR1 MGHDK, CDR2 SYGVNS. CDR3 amino acids: CASRWGTAGLYGYTF. The CDR3 DNA reads as TGTGCCAGCAGGTGGGGGACAGCGGGTCTCTATGGCTACACCTTT.

As to this clone: The identical CDR3 is also encoded by other nucleotide sequences in the sample. The chain couples TRBV6-6 to TRBJ1-2; 9 positions match TRBD1. Trimming took 6 bases from V and 8 from J; bases not matched to a gene: 7. CDR3 length: 13 amino acids. The germline gives CDR1 MNHNY, CDR2 SVGAGI (reference sequence). The CDR3 loop reads CASRPGQGSGYTF. As DNA, the CDR3 is TGTGCCAGCAGGCCGGGACAGGGTTCCGGCTACACCTTC.

The chain recombines TRBV15 with TRBJ1-2; D might be TRBD1 (5 bases). The germline V and J ends were trimmed by 0 bases and 1 base, with 9 bases remaining between them. Germline values: CDR1 LNHNV, CDR2 YYDKDF (reference sequence). The CDR3 is 15 amino acids. For the CDR3, the DNA is TGTGCCACCAGCAGAGACCCGGGACTTAACTATGGCTACACCTTC. It is translated as CATSRDPGLNYGYTF.

The genes are TRBV6-6 and TRBJ2-1; 13 bases are a match to TRBD2. The CDR3 runs to 16 residues. Trimming at V came to 6 bases and at J to 7 bases, leaving 9 bases not matched to a gene. Germline-derived CDR1 and CDR2 are MNHNY and SVGAGI (reference sequence). CDR3 amino acids: CASSPRTSGSLNEQFF. The CDR3 DNA reads TGTGCCAGCAGCCCTCGGACTAGCGGGAGTTTAAATGAGCAGTTCTTC.

This clone came up once. Other nucleotide sequences in the sample specify the same CDR3. This rearrangement joins TRBV9 to TRBJ2-3, with 8 bases identical to TRBD2. The V gene's germline CDR1 is SGDLS and CDR2 YYNGEE. After removal of 1 base from V and 2 bases from J, the junction contained 3 bases not matched to a gene. The CDR3 covers 15 residues. This CDR3 is CASSVLAGSTDTQYF. CDR3 nucleotide sequence: TGTGCCAGCAGCGTACTAGCGGGCTCCACAGATACGCAGTATTTT. The full variable domain, completed using reference TRBV9 and TRBJ2-3, is DSGVTQTPKHLITATGQRVTLRCSPRSGDLSVYWYQQSLDQGLQFLIQYYNGEERAKGNILERFSAQQFPDLHSELNLSSLELGDSALYFCASSVLAGSTDTQYFGPGTRLTVL.

The chain joins TRBV7-6 to TRBJ1-2; 7 bases line up with TRBD1. Per germline, CDR1 SGHVS and CDR2 FNYEAQ. V was clipped by 2 bases and J by 8 bases; unmatched bases: 8. CDR3 length: 14 residues. CDR3 loop: CASSLSRGVGGYTF. CDR3 bases: TGTGCCAGCAGCTTATCCAGGGGGGTCGGGGGCTACACCTTC.